These T cell receptor beta chains were read from a single sample in a study of T cell responses to AZD1222 COVID-19 vaccine. Using immunoSEQ multiplex PCR, the repertoire was profiled, and TCRdb retains in-frame clones only, with some absent. This sample has 150,000 to 200,000 clones, with around 94% found just once. The sample was peripheral blood, taken on day 0 of AZD1222 vaccination. Source of these receptors: an adult in good health. Each CDR3 is given with its conserved first and last residue. D genes are given only for firm matches. The size of a clone is reported for some rows only, either as once, few or many, or as a class for expanded clones.

v_call	j_call	d_call	clone_size	cdr3_aa	cdr3_nt
TRBV28	TRBJ2-2	.	.	CASSLNTGELFF	TGTGCCAGCAGCCTGAACACCGGGGAGCTGTTTTTT
TRBV5-6	TRBJ1-1	.	.	CASSLYTEAFF	TGTGCCAGCAGCTTGTACACAGAAGCTTTCTTT
TRBV30	TRBJ2-7	.	.	CAWGPGTYEQYF	TGTGCCTGGGGTCCAGGGACCTACGAGCAGTACTTC
TRBV29-1	TRBJ1-2	.	once	CSVGERHNYGYTF	TGCAGCGTAGGGGAAAGGCATAACTATGGCTACACCTTC
TRBV7-9	TRBJ1-2	.	.	CASSLPGSYGYTF	TGTGCCAGCAGCTTACCGGGGAGCTATGGCTACACCTTC
TRBV7-2	TRBJ1-2	.	.	CASSFAGIRDYGYTF	TGTGCCAGCAGCTTCGCTGGGATCAGGGACTATGGCTACACCTTC
TRBV5-1	TRBJ2-7	.	.	CASSLGWESSYEQYF	TGCGCCAGCAGCTTAGGGTGGGAGAGCTCCTACGAGCAGTACTTC
TRBV3-1/TRBV3-2	TRBJ2-1	.	.	CASSQGIPGASSYNEQFF	TGTGCCAGCAGCCAAGGGATTCCAGGGGCGAGCTCCTACAATGAGCAGTTCTTC
TRBV27	TRBJ2-1	TRBD2	.	CASSLRMAGAPPNEQFF	TGTGCCAGCAGTCTCCGGATGGCGGGAGCCCCTCCCAATGAGCAGTTCTTC
TRBV2	TRBJ1-2	.	.	CASRPQVFYGYTF	TGTGCCAGCAGACCCCAGGTTTTCTATGGCTACACCTTC
TRBV29-1	TRBJ1-5	.	.	CSVSRQEGQPQHF	TGCAGCGTTTCCCGACAGGAAGGTCAGCCCCAGCATTTT
TRBV7-9	TRBJ1-3	.	.	CASSLDTKGNTIYF	TGTGCCAGCAGCTTAGACACCAAGGGAAACACCATATATTTT
TRBV7-9	TRBJ2-3	.	.	CANSWGSTDTQYF	TGTGCCAACTCCTGGGGTAGTACAGATACGCAGTATTTT
TRBV6-5	TRBJ1-2	.	.	CASAERGGYTF	TGTGCCAGCGCAGAGAGGGGCGGCTACACCTTC
TRBV7-9	TRBJ2-4	.	once	CASSLGGVGVKNIQYF	TGTGCCAGCAGCTTAGGAGGGGTTGGGGTCAAAAACATTCAGTACTTC
TRBV28	TRBJ1-1	.	.	CASSLLGPLTEAFF	TGTGCCAGCAGTTTATTAGGACCGCTCACTGAAGCTTTCTTT